The 22 T cell receptor beta chains given below trace back to one sample, sequenced in a study of cytomegalovirus exposure and HLA in healthy donors. Primers: 60 Vbeta forward and 13 Jbeta reverse. Repertoires were generated with immunoSEQ multiplex PCR, while TCRdb's copy carries only in-frame clones and drops some. The sample includes about 200,000 clones, approximately 85% of them seen just once. The sequencing input was PBMCs. These receptors all stem from a woman aged 45 to 65 in good health and CMV-seropositive.

The chain has TRBV4-1 and TRBJ2-1; TRBD2 might be the D (6 bases). Trimming left V 4 bases short and J 10 bases short, with 17 bases between. This CDR3 region has 14 residues. Germline lookup yields CDR1 MGHRA and CDR2 YSYEKL. The CDR3 DNA sequence: TGCGCCAGCAGCCGGGGGGAAGGGGCTGGAGAGCAGTTCTTC. It yields the protein CASSRGEGAGEQFF.

This sequence joins TRBV5-1 and TRBJ2-1; 8 bases agree with TRBD1. This CDR3 has 15 amino acids. J lost 7 bases, V lost 2 bases, and 8 bases had no gene match. Germline CDR1 is SGHRS and CDR2 is YFSETQ. The CDR3 loop reads CASSFGQGLGNEQFF. In nucleotides, the CDR3 is TGCGCCAGCAGCTTCGGACAGGGACTGGGGAATGAGCAGTTCTTC.

The chain links TRBV10-3 to TRBJ2-1; possible D gene TRBD2, 6 bases. The CDR3 contains 13 residues. Trimming removed 5 bases at V and 9 bases at J, with 14 bases between. The germline CDR1 and CDR2 sequences are ENHRY and SYGVKD. The CDR3 loop is CAISNGLPSEQFF. In DNA form, the CDR3 reads TGTGCCATCAGTAACGGACTACCCAGTGAGCAGTTCTTC.

In the case of this clone: The junction differs from germline at one of its ends, possibly a read error. V is TRBV7-7 and J is TRBJ2-7; the match to TRBD1 covers 9 bases. There are 15 residues in the CDR3. The V gene's germline CDR1 is SSHAT and CDR2 FNYEAQ (reference sequence). The CDR3 DNA follows: TGTGCTAGCAGCGCCGGGACAGGGCTCTCCTACGAGCAGTACTTC. Encoded protein: CASSAGTGLSYEQYF.

This chain uses TRBV5-1 with TRBJ2-1, with TRBD2 identical over 9 bases. The CDR3 extends over 15 amino acids. Germline lookup yields CDR1 SGHRS and CDR2 YFSETQ. V dropped 1 base and J dropped 9; count of bases not matched to a gene: 8. The CDR3 DNA sequence: TGCGCCAGCAGCTTGACGGGGGCGGGAGGGGCTGAGCAGTTCTTC. This gives the protein CASSLTGAGGAEQFF.

The chain joins TRBV6-5 to TRBJ2-2; 10 nucleotides agree with TRBD2. Looked up from germline, CDR1 is MNHEY and CDR2 is SVGAGI. Trimming cost V 2 bases and J 7 bases; bases outside gene matches: 4. The CDR3 contains 15 residues. The CDR3 DNA reads TGTGCCAGCAGTTACCCCGGGACTAGCGTCGGGGAGCTGTTTTTT. Translation gives CASSYPGTSVGELFF.

CDR3 residues: CATSRNRGASYEQYF. CDR3 nucleotides: TGTGCCACCAGCAGAAACAGGGGAGCAAGCTACGAGCAGTACTTC. The genes are TRBV15 and TRBJ2-7; 7 positions agree with TRBD1. Germline trimming cut 2 bases from V and 3 bases from J; bases unmatched to any gene: 7. The germline V gene encodes CDR1 LNHNV and CDR2 YYDKDF (reference sequence). The length of the CDR3 is 15 residues.

The chain combines TRBV5-4 with TRBJ2-6; 7 positions match TRBD1. Germline V gene sequence: CDR1 SGHNT, CDR2 YYREEE (reference sequence). Trimming took 1 base from V and 2 from J; bases not matched to a gene: 6. The CDR3 is made up of 17 amino acids. The CDR3 DNA follows: TGTGCCAGCAGCTTGCCTGCAGGGGGACCTGGGGCCAACGTCCTGACTTTC. Translation gives CASSLPAGGPGANVLTF.

The chain recombines TRBV6-1 with TRBJ2-7; 7 bases are a match to TRBD1. The CDR3 runs to 15 residues. Germline lookup yields CDR1 MNHNS and CDR2 SASEGT. The ends lost 0 bases at V and 5 bases at J; junction bases unmatched: 7. CDR3 in amino acids: CASSEAPGGRDEQYF. Written as DNA, the CDR3 is TGTGCCAGCAGTGAAGCCCCAGGGGGTAGGGACGAGCAGTACTTC.

This rearrangement joins TRBV4-3 to TRBJ2-4, with 11 bases aligning to TRBD2. Germline-derived CDR1 and CDR2 are LGHNA and YSLEER. The CDR3 spans 15 residues. V shed 1 base and J 6 bases; nucleotides not matched to a gene: 2. CDR3 bases: TGCGCCAGCAGCCAAGCCGGGACTAGCGGAAACATTCAGTACTTC. It specifies CASSQAGTSGNIQYF.

This clone appeared a single time. The chain couples TRBV7-2 to TRBJ1-5, with D possibly matching TRBD1 (5 bases). Germline V CDR1 and CDR2: SGHTA, FQGNSA. Trimming removed 5 bases at V and 4 bases at J, with 18 bases between. CDR3 size: 16 residues. Here the CDR3 reads CASSPVGGVGNQPQHF. As DNA, the CDR3 is TGTGCCAGCAGCCCCGTGGGGGGGGTAGGGAATCAGCCCCAGCATTTT.

The rearrangement joins TRBV2 to TRBJ1-4; the D gene is possibly TRBD1 (5 bases). V gave up 6 bases and J gave up 8 bases, with 10 bases separating them. Germline loops: CDR1 SNHLY, CDR2 FYNNEI. The CDR3 contains 12 residues. In DNA form, the CDR3 reads TGTGCCAGCAGGGGGCGGACCGAAAAACTGTTTTTT. The encoded protein is CASRGRTEKLFF.

In this sample, this clone turned up once. This rearrangement joins TRBV19 to TRBJ1-5, with TRBD1 identical over 7 bases. Germline CDR1 is LNHDA and CDR2 is SQIVND (reference sequence). The CDR3 extends over 14 amino acids. After removal of 6 bases from V and 6 bases from J, the junction contained 8 bases not matched to a gene. Here the CDR3 DNA reads TGTGCCAGTAGAGAGACAGGGCTGGGTCAGCCCCAGCATTTT. It specifies CASRETGLGQPQHF.

CDR3 sequence reads: CASSGGLAGFQETQYF. The CDR3 DNA reads as TGTGCCAGCAGCGGGGGACTAGCGGGGTTCCAAGAGACCCAGTACTTC. V is TRBV9 and J is TRBJ2-5, with 13 bases matching TRBD2. The length of the CDR3 is 16 residues. J gave up 1 base and V 3 bases, and 3 bases lay outside the gene matches. Germline CDR1 reads SGDLS; CDR2 reads YYNGEE.

This clone was seen once. V usage is TRBV7-2 and J usage is TRBJ2-3, with TRBD2 matching over 8 bases. J lost 5 bases, V lost 2 bases, and 6 bases had no gene match. The CDR3 is 15 residues long. Germline V gene data show CDR1 as SGHTA and CDR2 as FQGNSA. The CDR3 reads CASSLTGGRGDTQYF. Here the CDR3 DNA reads TGTGCCAGCAGCTTAACGGGGGGGCGAGGAGATACGCAGTATTTT.

The rearrangement uses TRBV7-8 and TRBJ1-1; D gene ambiguous. The germline V gene has CDR1 SGHVS and CDR2 FQNEAQ. V was clipped by 0 bases and J by 1 base, with 9 bases between them. This CDR3 has 15 amino acids. The CDR3 reads CASSLARIGNTEAFF. DNA of the CDR3: TGTGCCAGCAGCTTAGCGCGGATAGGGAACACTGAAGCTTTCTTT.

This chain connects TRBV28 to TRBJ1-4; D perhaps matches TRBD1 (6 bases). Germline V gene lookup returns CDR1 MDHEN and CDR2 SYDVKM. The CDR3 consists of 16 residues. Deletions cut 2 bases from V and 7 bases from J, with 17 bases between. In nucleotides, the CDR3 is TGTGCCAGCAGTTTAAGGGGGACCCTACGGCGTGAAAAACTGTTTTTT. It translates to CASSLRGTLRREKLFF.

This clone has only one observation. The V call is TRBV27, the J call TRBJ2-1, with TRBD2 matching over 7 bases. CDR1 and CDR2 from the germline V gene are MNHEY and SMNVEV (reference sequence). The CDR3 consists of 16 residues. V shed 1 base, J shed 6 bases, and the junction held 9 bases outside the gene matches. This chain's CDR3 is CASSLYLGGKANEQFF. The CDR3 DNA reads TGTGCCAGCAGTTTATATTTGGGAGGGAAAGCCAATGAGCAGTTCTTC.

V gene TRBV7-9 combines with J gene TRBJ2-1; 10 bases are a match to TRBD1. This CDR3 has 15 amino acids. J gave up 7 bases and V 4 bases, and 7 bases lay outside the gene matches. Germline CDR1 and CDR2: SEHNR and FQNEAQ (reference sequence). The CDR3 region is CASSSRDRGRNEQFF. CDR3 nucleotide sequence: TGTGCCAGCAGCTCCCGGGACAGGGGAAGGAATGAGCAGTTCTTC.

This chain uses TRBV6-1 with TRBJ1-5; D possibly corresponds to TRBD1 (5 bases). The CDR3 covers 15 residues. Trimming took off 7 bases at V and 11 bases at J, with 24 bases between the two ends. Germline loops: CDR1 MNHNS, CDR2 SASEGT. CDR3 in amino acids: CASKPRGSHQTAQHF. In DNA, the CDR3 is TGTGCCAGCAAACCGCGGGGGTCTCACCAAACGGCCCAGCATTTT.

The rearrangement uses TRBV5-8 and TRBJ2-3; 8 nucleotides line up with TRBD1. V was clipped by 4 bases and J by 1 base; unmatched bases: 5. Germline CDR1 SGHTS, CDR2 YDEGEE. The CDR3 loop spans 15 amino acids. In nucleotides, the CDR3 is TGTGCCAGCAGCCATGGACAGGGCCGCACAGATACGCAGTATTTT. Translation gives CASSHGQGRTDTQYF.

The chain recombines TRBV5-6 with TRBJ1-3; D is unclear. The germline CDR1 and CDR2 sequences are SGHDT and YYEEEE. The length of the CDR3 is 9 residues. V dropped 2 bases and J dropped 11 bases, with 2 bases sitting between them. CDR3 sequence reads: CASSFSIYF. CDR3 DNA sequence: TGTGCCAGCAGCTTCTCCATATATTTT.